These 14 T cell receptor beta chains came from one sample sequenced in a study of shared clonotypes between healthy human individuals. Selected positively for CCR7 and CD45RO-negative, naive CD8 cells excluded terminally differentiated effector memory CD45RA+ cells. Generated by immunoSEQ multiplex PCR, the TCRdb table keeps only in-frame clones and is missing some. This sample has some 2,000,000 clones, with about 95% found just once. The sequenced material came from naive CD8+ T cells sorted from blood. Source of these receptors: a young man in good health.

On this clone: In the same sample, other DNA sequences code for this CDR3. The chain uses TRBV27 and TRBJ1-1; D is uncertain. Per the germline V gene, CDR1 is MNHEY and CDR2 is SMNVEV (reference sequence). The CDR3 extends over 12 amino acids. The V and J ends lost 3 bases and 6 bases respectively, with 8 bases between them. CDR3 in amino acids: CASSFLGAEAFF. The CDR3 DNA reads TGTGCCAGCAGTTTCCTCGGGGCTGAAGCTTTCTTT.

This chain joins TRBV7-9 and TRBJ2-7; D gene uncertain. Trimming removed 5 bases from V and 2 bases from J, with 7 bases in between. This CDR3 is 12 amino acids long. Germline assignment: CDR1 SEHNR and CDR2 FQNEAQ (reference sequence). The CDR3 sequence: CASSPEPYEQYF. CDR3 in DNA: TGTGCCAGCAGCCCGGAACCCTACGAGCAGTACTTC.

The rearrangement joins TRBV14 to TRBJ1-2; D is uncertain. This CDR3 region has 12 residues. CDR1 SGHDN and CDR2 FVKESK come from the germline V gene. Trimming left V 4 bases short and J 5 bases short, with 8 bases between. In DNA, the CDR3 is TGTGCCAGCAGCCGCGAAGGGTATGGCTACACCTTC. This gives the protein CASSREGYGYTF.

A remark on this clone: Other DNA sequences in this sample translate to the same CDR3. The CDR3 loop reads CASSVGTYNSPLHF. The CDR3 DNA reads TGTGCCAGCAGCGTAGGGACCTATAATTCACCCCTCCACTTT. This sequence joins TRBV9 and TRBJ1-6; D unclear. CDR1 and CDR2 from the germline V gene are SGDLS and YYNGEE. This CDR3 region has 14 residues. V dropped 0 bases and J dropped 2 bases, with 3 bases sitting between them.

The CDR3, as DNA: TGTGCCAGCAGGGAGACAGGGAATGTTGACGAGCAGTACTTC. Translated: CASRETGNVDEQYF. V and J are TRBV28 and TRBJ2-7; 7 nucleotides line up with TRBD1. Germline CDR1 is MDHEN and CDR2 is SYDVKM. The CDR3 sequence is 14 residues long. Germline trimming cut 6 bases from V and 5 bases from J; bases unmatched to any gene: 10. Variable domain in full (rest from reference TRBV28 and TRBJ2-7): DVKVTQSSRYLVKRTGEKVFLECVQDMDHENMFWYRQDPGLGLRLIYFSYDVKMKEKGDIPEGYSVSREKKERFSLILESASTNQTSMYLCASRETGNVDEQYFGPGTRLTVT.

The chain is built from TRBV12-5 and TRBJ2-1; D may be TRBD1 (7 bases). The CDR3 loop spans 15 amino acids. From germline, CDR1 is LGHNT and CDR2 FRNRAP. V lost 5 bases and J lost 1, with 12 bases in between. This CDR3 is CASGLQGGSYNEQFF. CDR3 bases: TGTGCTAGTGGTCTCCAGGGGGGTTCCTACAATGAGCAGTTCTTC.

J is TRBJ2-2 and V is TRBV27; 13 nucleotides match TRBD2. The CDR3 sequence is 16 residues long. The V and J ends lost 4 bases and 5 bases, in that order; junction bases with no gene match: 4. The V gene's germline CDR1 is MNHEY and CDR2 SMNVEV (reference sequence). Written as DNA, the CDR3 is TGTGCCAGCAGTTCCCCGACTAGCGGGAGGACCGGGGAGCTGTTTTTT. Its translation: CASSSPTSGRTGELFF.

A remark on this clone: The sample carries other DNA sequences with the same CDR3. This rearrangement joins TRBV10-3 to TRBJ2-7, with D perhaps matching TRBD2 (5 bases). Germline CDR1 and CDR2: ENHRY and SYGVKD. The V gene lost 3 bases and the J gene lost 4 bases, with 7 bases spanning the gap. The CDR3 runs 12 residues. CDR3 nucleotides: TGTGCCATCAGTGAACCGGGATACGAGCAGTACTTC. This encodes CAISEPGYEQYF.

This chain uses TRBV30 with TRBJ2-7, with a possible D match to TRBD2 (5 bases). The CDR3 length is 12 residues. Per the germline V gene, CDR1 is GTSNPN and CDR2 is SVGIG (reference sequence). Trimming pared 2 bases from V and 7 bases from J, leaving 12 bases between. The CDR3 nucleotides read TGTGCCTGGAGTCACGATACGGGGGAGCAGTACTTC. Translating gives CAWSHDTGEQYF.

The rearrangement links TRBV7-3 to TRBJ2-3, with D possibly TRBD2 on 5 matching bases. Germline lookup yields CDR1 SGHTA and CDR2 FQGTGA. Trimming left V 3 bases short and J 0 bases short, with 7 bases between. The CDR3 has 14 residues. Here the CDR3 DNA reads TGTGCCAGCAGCTTTCGGGATAGCACAGATACGCAGTATTTT. It codes for CASSFRDSTDTQYF.

V usage is TRBV6-1 and J usage is TRBJ2-7; D remains unclear. V was pared by 10 bases and J by 2 bases, with 21 bases between. Germline assignment: CDR1 MNHNS and CDR2 SASEGT. The CDR3 is made up of 15 amino acids. The CDR3 DNA sequence: TGTGCCACCCAAAGGGTACCAGAGCTCCCCTACGAGCAGTACTTC. Amino acid sequence: CATQRVPELPYEQYF.

For this clone: This CDR3 is also generated by other DNA sequences in the sample. The V and J genes are TRBV29-1 and TRBJ2-7, with D unresolved. Germline CDR1 is SQVTM and CDR2 is ANQGSEA. Trimming took off 4 bases at V and 0 bases at J, with 10 bases between the two ends. The CDR3 length is 13 residues. CDR3 amino acids: CSVVAGSSYEQYF. For the CDR3, the DNA is TGCAGCGTTGTTGCAGGAAGCTCCTACGAGCAGTACTTC.

This chain joins TRBV7-9 and TRBJ2-5; perhaps TRBD1 as D (6 bases). V was pared by 5 bases and J by 2 bases, with 15 bases between. CDR1 and CDR2 (germline): SEHNR, FQNEAQ (reference sequence). There are 15 residues in the CDR3. The DNA of the CDR3 is TGTGCCAGCAGCCCCCCCTACGACAGGCAAGAGACCCAGTACTTC. It codes for CASSPPYDRQETQYF.

For the CDR3, the DNA is TGTGCCAGCAGGACAGGGCAGATCGATGAGCAGTTCTTC. It specifies CASRTGQIDEQFF. V gene TRBV27 combines with J gene TRBJ2-1; 7 positions match TRBD1. This CDR3 comprises 13 residues. Germline values: CDR1 MNHEY, CDR2 SMNVEV (reference sequence). Germline trimming cut 6 bases from V and 8 bases from J; bases unmatched to any gene: 7.